The 10 T cell receptor beta chains below come from one sample, sequenced in a study of CD8 T cells in Susac syndrome (dated 2019 in TCRdb). To prepare the library, the immunoSEQ multiplex PCR assay was applied. RNA was extracted with the RNeasy kit and about 0.5 to 1 ug was reverse transcribed using random hexamers. TCRdb redid the processing of the public reads, applying fastp at Q25 and MiXCR, and retained in-frame beta chains. Each entry is one CDR3 protein sequence, shown with its most common DNA and genes. This sample gives roughly 180,000 distinct CDR3 sequences in total; approximately 94% of them show up just once. The biggest ten clones account for over 0.08% of the sample. Sequenced material: CD4+ T cells from PBMCs. The receptors here all came from a human donor in good health.

The chain carries TRBV29-1 and TRBJ2-1, with D tentatively TRBD1 or TRBD2 (5 bases each). Germline CDR1 SQVTM, CDR2 ANQGSEA. The CDR3 consists of 11 residues. The V and J ends lost 5 bases and 9 bases respectively, with 11 bases between them. CDR3 protein: CSVRWGTEQFF. The CDR3, as DNA: TGCAGCGTTCGGTGGGGGACTGAGCAGTTCTTC.

CDR3 coding DNA: TGTGCCAGCAGTAGTAGACTGCTATACAATGAGCAGTTCTTC. Its protein product is CASSSRLLYNEQFF. The rearrangement uses TRBV27 and TRBJ2-1; no definite D call. CDR1 is MNHEY and CDR2 is SMNVEV in the germline V gene (reference sequence). The CDR3 extends over 14 amino acids. The V and J ends lost 5 bases and 4 bases respectively, with 12 bases between them.

The chain joins TRBV20-1 to TRBJ1-4; a possible D gene is TRBD1 (6 bases). Trimming pared 3 bases from V and 10 bases from J, leaving 15 bases between. The CDR3 runs to 13 residues. CDR1 DFQATT and CDR2 SNEGSKA come from the germline V gene (reference sequence). As DNA, the CDR3 is TGCAGTGCTAGTGGGCAGGGGTCGGGAAAACTGTTTTTT. Its translation is CSASGQGSGKLFF.

V and J are TRBV27 and TRBJ2-5; TRBD2 aligns across 8 bases. V was pared by 5 bases and J by 4 bases, with 6 bases of the junction left unmatched. CDR1 and CDR2 (germline): MNHEY, SMNVEV (reference sequence). The CDR3 extends over 14 amino acids. CDR3 region: CASSPGREGETQYF. The CDR3 nucleotides read TGTGCCAGCAGTCCCGGACGGGAGGGAGAGACCCAGTACTTC.

The V gene is TRBV9, the J gene TRBJ2-7; 10 bases are shared with TRBD1. Germline V gives CDR1 SGDLS, CDR2 YYNGEE. The CDR3 has 14 residues. V lost 4 bases to trimming and J lost 2 bases; unmatched junction nucleotides: 3. DNA of the CDR3: TGTGCCAGCAGCCCGGGGACAGGGGCCTACGAGCAGTACTTC. The encoded protein is CASSPGTGAYEQYF.

The chain employs TRBV20-1 and TRBJ2-1; 9 bases are a match to TRBD2. The J segment lost 8 bases and the V segment lost 1 base, leaving 6 bases of the junction unmatched. The CDR3 runs 14 residues. Germline V lookup: CDR1 DFQATT, CDR2 SNEGSKA (reference sequence). CDR3 coding DNA: TGCAGTGCTAGAGGAATTAGCGGGAGTGATGAGCAGTTCTTC. Its protein is CSARGISGSDEQFF.

This clonotype was found a few times. The genes are TRBV28 and TRBJ2-6; perhaps TRBD1 as D (6 bases). This CDR3 comprises 16 residues. CDR1 is MDHEN and CDR2 is SYDVKM in the germline V gene. Trimming pared 5 bases from V and 1 base from J, leaving 12 bases between. CDR3 sequence (DNA): TGTGCCAGCAGTCAGGGGTCCGGATCTGGGGCCAACGTCCTGACTTTC. This sequence encodes CASSQGSGSGANVLTF.

The CDR3 coding sequence is TGCGCCAGCAGCCAAGAGGCACCGATTCATCAGCCCCAGCATTTT. It codes for CASSQEAPIHQPQHF. The rearrangement joins TRBV4-3 to TRBJ1-5; D is uncertain. Trimming took 0 bases from V and 5 from J, leaving 11 bases between them. The germline CDR1 and CDR2 sequences are LGHNA and YSLEER. This CDR3 region has 15 residues.

This rearrangement joins TRBV18 to TRBJ1-5; TRBD1 aligns across 7 bases. Looked up from germline, CDR1 is KGHSH and CDR2 is LQKENI. This CDR3 is built from 15 residues. J lost 5 bases, V lost 0 bases, and 4 bases had no gene match. CDR3: CASSPPNRGDQPQHF. As DNA, the CDR3 is TGTGCCAGCTCACCACCGAACAGGGGTGATCAGCCCCAGCATTTT.

The chain has TRBV30 and TRBJ1-4; possibly TRBD1 for D (6 bases). Trimming took off 8 bases at V and 8 bases at J, with 18 bases between the two ends. Germline loops: CDR1 GTSNPN, CDR2 SVGIG (reference sequence). The CDR3 has 13 residues. Here the CDR3 DNA reads TGTGCCGGGACCAGGGGTGGCGGCGAAAAACTGTTTTTT. As protein: CAGTRGGGEKLFF.